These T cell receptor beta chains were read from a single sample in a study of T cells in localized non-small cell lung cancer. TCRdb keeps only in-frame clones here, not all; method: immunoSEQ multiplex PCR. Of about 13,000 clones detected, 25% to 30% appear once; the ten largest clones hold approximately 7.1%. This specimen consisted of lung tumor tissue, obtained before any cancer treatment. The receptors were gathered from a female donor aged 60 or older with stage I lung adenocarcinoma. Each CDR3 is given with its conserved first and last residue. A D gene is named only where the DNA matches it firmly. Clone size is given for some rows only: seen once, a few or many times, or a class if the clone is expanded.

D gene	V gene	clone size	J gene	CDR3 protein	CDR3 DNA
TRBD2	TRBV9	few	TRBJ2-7	CASSLSPGLGPYEQYF	TGTGCCAGCAGCCTCTCACCGGGACTAGGTCCCTACGAGCAGTACTTC
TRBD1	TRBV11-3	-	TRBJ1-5	CASSLDGQGRQPQHF	TGTGCCAGCAGCTTAGACGGACAGGGGCGTCAGCCCCAGCATTTT
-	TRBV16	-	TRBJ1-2	CASSNRMNYGYTF	TGTGCCAGCAGCAACAGGATGAACTATGGCTACACCTTC
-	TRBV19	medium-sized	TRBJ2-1	CASRLGVGTEQFF	TGTGCCAGTAGACTAGGGGTAGGGACTGAGCAGTTCTTC
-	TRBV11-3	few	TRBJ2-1	CASSPGLTRGDEQFF	TGTGCCAGCAGCCCGGGACTAACAAGGGGGGATGAGCAGTTCTTC
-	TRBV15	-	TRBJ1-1	CATSRDLGNTEAFF	TGTGCCACCAGCAGAGATTTGGGGAACACTGAAGCTTTCTTT
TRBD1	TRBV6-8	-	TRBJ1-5	CASSSRTGGDQPQHF	TGTGCCAGCAGTTCACGGACAGGCGGCGATCAGCCCCAGCATTTT
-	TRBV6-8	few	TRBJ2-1	CASSYGGTLNNEQFF	TGTGCCAGCAGTTACGGGGGGACACTGAACAATGAGCAGTTCTTC
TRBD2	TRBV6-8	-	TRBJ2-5	CASSSTRTSGGQIQETQYF	TGTGCCAGCAGTTCAACCCGGACTAGCGGGGGCCAAATTCAAGAGACCCAGTACTTC
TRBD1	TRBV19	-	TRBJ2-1	CASSKTGGAYNEQFF	TGTGCCAGTAGTAAGACAGGGGGGGCCTACAATGAGCAGTTCTTC
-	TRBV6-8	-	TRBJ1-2	CASSYSGAGYGYTF	TGTGCCAGCAGTTACTCAGGGGCAGGGTATGGCTACACCTTC
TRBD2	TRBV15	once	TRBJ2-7	CATSRDSGLVRGEQYF	TGTGCCACCAGCAGAGATTCGGGACTAGTTCGAGGCGAGCAGTACTTC
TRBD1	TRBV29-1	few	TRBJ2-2	CSVGWDRSGGELFF	TGCAGCGTTGGGTGGGACAGGAGCGGCGGGGAGCTGTTTTTT
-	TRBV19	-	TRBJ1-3	CASTPWRGSSGNTIYF	TGTGCCAGTACCCCATGGCGGGGGAGCTCTGGAAACACCATATATTTT
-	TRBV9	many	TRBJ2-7	CASSFSSYEQYF	TGTGCCAGCAGCTTTAGCTCCTACGAGCAGTACTTC
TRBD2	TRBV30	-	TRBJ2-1	CAWSPAGPGQGEQFF	TGTGCCTGGAGTCCAGCGGGACCTGGCCAGGGTGAGCAGTTCTTC
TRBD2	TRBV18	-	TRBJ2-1	CASSPGSGGYNEQFF	TGTGCCAGCTCACCAGGTAGCGGGGGCTACAATGAGCAGTTCTTC
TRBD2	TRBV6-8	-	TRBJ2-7	CASSLWGLAGYLEQYF	TGTGCCAGCAGTTTGTGGGGACTAGCGGGGTACCTCGAGCAGTACTTC
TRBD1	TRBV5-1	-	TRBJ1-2	CASSSATLGRGNGYTF	TGCGCCAGCAGCTCGGCCACCCTGGGCAGGGGGAATGGCTACACCTTC
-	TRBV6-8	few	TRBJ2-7	CASSLASYEQYF	TGTGCCAGCAGTCTAGCATCCTACGAGCAGTACTTC
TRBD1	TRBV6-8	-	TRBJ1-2	CVSRRDRGSYGYTF	TGTGTCAGCAGGAGGGACAGGGGTTCTTATGGCTACACCTTC
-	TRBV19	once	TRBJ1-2	CASRQVSNDGYTF	TGTGCCAGCAGACAGGTCTCAAACGATGGCTACACCTTC
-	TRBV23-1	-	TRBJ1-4	CASSQAVNSATNEKLFF	TGCGCCAGCAGCCAAGCGGTAAACTCTGCAACTAATGAAAAACTGTTTTTT
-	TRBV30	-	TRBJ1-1	CAWRTDTVIFF	TGTGCCTGGCGGACAGACACGGTAATTTTCTTT
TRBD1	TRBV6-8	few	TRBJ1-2	CASRTGTGGYTF	TGTGCCAGCAGGACAGGGACAGGTGGCTACACCTTC
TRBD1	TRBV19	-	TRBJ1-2	CASSPRDRAYGYTF	TGTGCCAGTAGTCCCCGGGACAGGGCCTATGGCTACACCTTC
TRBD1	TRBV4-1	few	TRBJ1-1	CASSRRDRGNTEAFF	TGCGCCAGCAGCCGACGAGACAGGGGGAACACTGAAGCTTTCTTT
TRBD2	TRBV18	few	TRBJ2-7	CASSPGGATYEQYF	TGTGCCAGCTCACCGGGAGGGGCTACCTACGAGCAGTACTTC
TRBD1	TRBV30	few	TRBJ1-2	CAWSPGTAANNYGYTF	TGTGCCTGGAGCCCGGGGACAGCTGCTAACAACTATGGCTACACCTTC
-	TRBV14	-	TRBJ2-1	CASSPPWSYNEQFF	TGTGCCAGCAGCCCCCCCTGGTCCTACAATGAGCAGTTCTTC
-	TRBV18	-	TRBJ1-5	CASSRGGDQPQHF	TGTGCCAGCTCACGGGGGGGGGATCAGCCCCAGCATTTT
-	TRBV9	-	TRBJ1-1	CASSGALNTEAFF	TGTGCCAGCAGTGGGGCATTGAACACTGAAGCTTTCTTT
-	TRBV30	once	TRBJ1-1	CAWSVAWGMVTEAFF	TGTGCCTGGAGTGTAGCATGGGGGATGGTGACTGAAGCTTTCTTT
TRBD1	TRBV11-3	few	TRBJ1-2	CASSSGTELYGYTF	TGTGCCAGCAGCTCAGGGACAGAACTTTATGGTTACACCTTC
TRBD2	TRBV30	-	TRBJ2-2	CAWEAGLGGELFF	TGTGCCTGGGAAGCGGGACTCGGCGGGGAGCTGTTTTTT
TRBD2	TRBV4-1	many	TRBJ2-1	CASSLLPSGSSYNEQFF	TGCGCCAGCAGCCTATTGCCAAGCGGGAGCTCCTACAATGAGCAGTTCTTC
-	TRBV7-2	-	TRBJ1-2	CASSPRTVYGYTF	TGTGCCAGCAGCCCTAGGACAGTCTATGGCTACACCTTC
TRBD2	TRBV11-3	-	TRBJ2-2	CASSWRAGGNTGELFF	TGTGCCAGCAGCTGGCGGGCGGGAGGGAACACCGGGGAGCTGTTTTTT
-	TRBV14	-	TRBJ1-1	CASSQGGRGAGAFF	TGTGCCAGCAGCCAGGGTGGGAGGGGCGCGGGCGCTTTCTTT
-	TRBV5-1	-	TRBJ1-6	CASSLITAYNSPLHF	TGCGCCAGCAGCTTGATTACAGCGTATAATTCACCCCTCCACTTT
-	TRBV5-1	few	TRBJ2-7	CASSPGPFSYEQYF	TGCGCCAGCAGCCCCGGTCCCTTCTCCTACGAGCAGTACTTC
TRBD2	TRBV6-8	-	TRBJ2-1	CASFSPGLAGNEQFF	TGTGCCAGCTTTTCTCCGGGACTAGCGGGAAATGAGCAGTTCTTC
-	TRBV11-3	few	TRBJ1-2	CASSLVAIVVTSYGYTF	TGTGCCAGCAGCTTGGTGGCCATCGTTGTCACGAGCTATGGCTACACCTTC
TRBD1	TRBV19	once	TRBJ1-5	CASSTGQGTQPQHF	TGTGCCAGTAGTACCGGACAGGGGACCCAGCCCCAGCATTTT
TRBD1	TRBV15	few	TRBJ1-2	CATSRRGQESSPNYGYTF	TGTGCCACCAGCAGACGGGGACAGGAGAGTTCCCCTAACTATGGCTACACCTTC
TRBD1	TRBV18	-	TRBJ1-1	CASSPGRGFIEAFF	TGTGCCAGCTCACCAGGCAGGGGGTTTATTGAAGCTTTCTTT
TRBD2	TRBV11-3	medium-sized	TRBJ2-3	CASSLEGRGADTQYF	TGTGCCAGCAGCTTGGAGGGGCGGGGGGCAGATACGCAGTATTTT
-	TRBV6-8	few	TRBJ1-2	CASRPLGGDYGYTF	TGTGCCAGCAGGCCCCTGGGGGGCGACTATGGCTACACCTTC
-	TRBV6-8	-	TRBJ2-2	CASSYSHQTNTGELFF	TGTGCCAGCAGTTACTCACACCAGACGAACACCGGGGAGCTGTTTTTT